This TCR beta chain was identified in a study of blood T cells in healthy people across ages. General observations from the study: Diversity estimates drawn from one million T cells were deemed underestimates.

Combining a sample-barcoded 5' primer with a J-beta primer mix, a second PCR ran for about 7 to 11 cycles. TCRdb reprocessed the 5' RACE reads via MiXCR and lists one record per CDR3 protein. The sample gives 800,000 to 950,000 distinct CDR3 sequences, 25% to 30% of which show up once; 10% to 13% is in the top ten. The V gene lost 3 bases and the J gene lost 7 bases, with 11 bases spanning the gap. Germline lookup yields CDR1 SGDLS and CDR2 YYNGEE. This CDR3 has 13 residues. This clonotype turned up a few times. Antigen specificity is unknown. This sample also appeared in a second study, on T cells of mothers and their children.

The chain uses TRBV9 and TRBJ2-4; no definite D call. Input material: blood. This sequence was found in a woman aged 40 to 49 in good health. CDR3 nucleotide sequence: TGTGCCAGCAGCGAGGGCCTCCGTAACATTCAGTACTTC. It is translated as CASSEGLRNIQYF.